This entry is about one T cell receptor (beta chain). Its cognate antigen is unknown. These data are taken from a study of cytomegalovirus exposure and HLA in healthy donors. For the study at large: A prior analysis found about 120 million unique TCR beta sequences from 150 million to 200 million T cells. Study conclusions and caveats: Association of 17,000 or so TCR beta sequences with HLA alleles was found at 0.05 false discovery rate in a later analysis. Most observed TCR sequences were rare, whereas some public TCRs were detected in many donors.

Germline loops: CDR1 LNHDA, CDR2 SQIVND (reference sequence). This CDR3 has 14 residues. After removal of 1 base from V and 5 bases from J, the junction contained 4 bases not matched to a gene. This PCR relied on a set of 60 Vbeta primers and 13 Jbeta primers. Sequencing was performed with immunoSEQ multiplex PCR; in TCRdb, only in-frame clones are kept and a portion is missing. Of about 160,000 clones listed, 84% are singletons. This chain connects TRBV19 to TRBJ2-5; TRBD2 matches 7 bases. This receptor was identified in a man aged 25 to 45 in good health and CMV-seronegative. Sequencing was performed on PBMCs. The CDR3 here is CASSIAGGQETQYF. CDR3 bases: TGTGCCAGTAGTATAGCGGGGGGTCAGGAGACCCAGTACTTC.